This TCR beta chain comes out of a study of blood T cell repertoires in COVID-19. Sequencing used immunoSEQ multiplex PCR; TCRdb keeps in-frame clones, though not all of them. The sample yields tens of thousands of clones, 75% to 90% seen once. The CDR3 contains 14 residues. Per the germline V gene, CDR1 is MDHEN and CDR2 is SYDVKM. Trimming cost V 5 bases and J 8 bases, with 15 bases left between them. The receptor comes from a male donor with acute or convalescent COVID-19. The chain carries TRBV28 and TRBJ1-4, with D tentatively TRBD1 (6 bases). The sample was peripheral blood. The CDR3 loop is CASSVDRVVEKLFF. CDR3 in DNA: TGTGCCAGCAGTGTGGACAGAGTTGTAGAAAAACTGTTTTTT.